This passage covers 31 T cell receptor beta chains from one sample sequenced in a study of OX40 agonist ivuxolimab in advanced cancers. Profiled with immunoSEQ multiplex PCR; TCRdb holds only in-frame clones, not every one. The sample contains under 90,000 clones, around 85% of which appear only once. Here the sequenced sample was CD4+ or CD8+ T cells sorted from blood, taken in a trial of the OX40 agonist ivuxolimab. The receptor set was obtained from an adult with an advanced solid tumor such as melanoma, head and neck, liver or kidney cancer.

V is TRBV27 and J is TRBJ2-1; perhaps TRBD2 as D (6 bases). CDR3 length: 15 amino acids. CDR1 and CDR2 from the germline V gene are MNHEY and SMNVEV (reference sequence). V lost 10 bases and J lost 0, with 16 bases in between. CDR3 region: CATRWEAVSYNEQFF. For the CDR3, the DNA is TGTGCCACAAGATGGGAGGCCGTCTCCTACAATGAGCAGTTCTTC.

The V and J genes are TRBV7-8 and TRBJ2-3, with TRBD2 matching over 8 bases. This CDR3 comprises 20 residues. After removal of 6 bases from V and 1 base from J, the junction contained 21 bases not matched to a gene. The V gene's germline CDR1 is SGHVS and CDR2 FQNEAQ. The chain's CDR3 is CASRSYPGLVVSAGTDTQYF. The CDR3 DNA is TGTGCCAGCAGATCCTACCCGGGACTAGTTGTCTCGGCCGGCACAGATACGCAGTATTTT.

This clone was found once. J is TRBJ1-5 and V is TRBV19; D is unresolved. The CDR3 runs 15 residues. The germline V gene has CDR1 LNHDA and CDR2 SQIVND (reference sequence). The V and J ends lost 7 bases and 6 bases respectively, with 19 bases between them. The DNA of the CDR3 is TGTGCCAGTACCCTGAGGCATTTAGATAGTCAGCCCCAGCATTTT. Translating it yields CASTLRHLDSQPQHF.

The genes are TRBV19 and TRBJ1-1; D is possibly TRBD1 (5 bases). CDR1 LNHDA and CDR2 SQIVND come from the germline V gene (reference sequence). This CDR3 has 14 residues. The V end lost 5 bases, the J end lost 1 base, and 11 bases lay between the germline ends. Here the CDR3 reads CASSGGLWNTEAFF. In DNA, the CDR3 is TGTGCCAGTAGTGGGGGACTCTGGAACACTGAAGCTTTCTTT.

The CDR3 DNA reads as TGCGCCAGCAGCCAAGCCGGGACTACCCAGACCCAGTACTTC. Translation gives CASSQAGTTQTQYF. The J gene is TRBJ2-5, the V gene TRBV4-1, with TRBD2 matching over 7 bases. Germline V lookup: CDR1 MGHRA, CDR2 YSYEKL. CDR3 length: 14 amino acids. Germline trimming cut 1 base from V and 6 bases from J; bases unmatched to any gene: 5.

This clone was seen just once. V is TRBV19 and J is TRBJ2-1; 9 bases are a match to TRBD1. Germline V gene data show CDR1 as LNHDA and CDR2 as SQIVND (reference sequence). This CDR3 comprises 14 residues. The ends lost 3 bases at V and 10 bases at J; junction bases unmatched: 7. CDR3 in DNA: TGTGCCAGTAGTATCCCGGGACAGGGATACGAGCAGTTCTTC. Its translation is CASSIPGQGYEQFF.

The genes are TRBV4-1 and TRBJ1-2; 9 bases map to TRBD1. Trimming cost V 6 bases and J 1 base; bases outside gene matches: 9. CDR1 is MGHRA and CDR2 is YSYEKL in the germline V gene. CDR3 length: 16 residues. This chain's CDR3 is CASRALTGQGNYGYTF. CDR3 DNA sequence: TGCGCCAGCAGGGCCCTAACGGGACAGGGTAACTATGGCTACACCTTC.

This clone was seen a handful of times. The rearrangement links TRBV6-1 to TRBJ2-1; 8 positions agree with TRBD1. The ends lost 2 bases at V and 2 bases at J; junction bases unmatched: 2. CDR1 and CDR2 (germline): MNHNS, SASEGT. CDR3 length: 15 amino acids. In DNA form, the CDR3 reads TGTGCCAGCAGTGAACCGGACAGGGCCTACAATGAGCAGTTCTTC. Its translation is CASSEPDRAYNEQFF.

The V call is TRBV30, the J call TRBJ1-2; D may be TRBD1 (6 bases). The V end lost 0 bases, the J end lost 8 bases, and 10 bases lay between the germline ends. The CDR3 totals 12 residues. Germline values: CDR1 GTSNPN, CDR2 SVGIG (reference sequence). In nucleotides, the CDR3 is TGTGCCTGGAGTGTACGGGACATCGGCTACACCTTC. It codes for CAWSVRDIGYTF.

This clone was detected only once. V and J are TRBV5-5 and TRBJ1-3; D unresolved. V lost 2 bases and J lost 0, with 9 bases in between. Germline CDR1 is SGHKS and CDR2 is YYEKEE (reference sequence). The length of the CDR3 is 15 residues. DNA of the CDR3: TGTGCCAGCAGCTTAGGCAGGCTCTCTGGAAACACCATATATTTT. Protein sequence: CASSLGRLSGNTIYF. The whole variable domain, filled in from reference TRBV5-5 and TRBJ1-3, reads DAGVTQSPTHLIKTRGQQVTLRCSPISGHKSVSWYQQVLGQGPQFIFQYYEKEERGRGNFPDRFSARQFPNYSSELNVNALLLGDSALYLCASSLGRLSGNTIYFGEGSWLTVV.

The gene calls are TRBV7-6 and TRBJ2-7; the D gene could be TRBD1 or TRBD2 (5 bases each). CDR3 length: 13 residues. Germline V gives CDR1 SGHVS, CDR2 FNYEAQ. Trimming cost V 3 bases and J 4 bases, with 10 bases left between them. CDR3 nucleotide sequence: TGTGCCAGCAGCTTTGAGGGGCTGTACGAGCAGTACTTC. Its protein product is CASSFEGLYEQYF. Full variable domain (outside the CDR3, taken from reference TRBV7-6 and TRBJ2-7): GAGVSQSPRYKVTKRGQDVALRCDPISGHVSLYWYRQALGQGPEFLTYFNYEAQQDKSGLPNDRFSAERPEGSISTLTIQRTEQRDSAMYRCASSFEGLYEQYFGPGTRLTVT.

The chain combines TRBV11-2 with TRBJ2-1, with D perhaps matching TRBD1 (6 bases). The CDR3 contains 15 residues. Germline lookup yields CDR1 SGHAT and CDR2 FQNNGV. The V end lost 3 bases, the J end lost 3 bases, and 12 bases lay between the germline ends. The CDR3 DNA sequence: TGTGCCAGCAGCTTGGGGCCCAGGGGCTACAATGAGCAGTTCTTC. It translates to CASSLGPRGYNEQFF.

The chain has TRBV27 and TRBJ2-7; 8 bases fit TRBD1. V was clipped by 3 bases and J by 3 bases; unmatched bases: 7. Looked up from germline, CDR1 is MNHEY and CDR2 is SMNVEV (reference sequence). This CDR3 is 15 amino acids long. The CDR3, as DNA: TGTGCCAGCAGTTTCAACCCAGGGGGCGTCTACGAGCAGTACTTC. Translating gives CASSFNPGGVYEQYF.

V usage is TRBV5-4 and J usage is TRBJ2-1; 12 bases are a match to TRBD2. This CDR3 contains 16 residues. With 4 bases clipped from V and 4 bases from J, the junction kept 6 bases outside the gene matches. In germline, CDR1 is SGHNT, CDR2 YYREEE (reference sequence). CDR3 bases: TGTGCCAGCAGCACTCTTACTAGCGGGAGGTACAATGAGCAGTTCTTC. It translates to CASSTLTSGRYNEQFF.

About this clone itself: Germline and junction disagree at one end, which may indicate a read error. The CDR3 loop reads CAGSQLAGGLSSYNEQFF. The CDR3 DNA reads TGTGCCGGCAGCCAACTAGCGGGGGGGTTGAGCTCCTACAATGAGCAGTTCTTC. The chain recombines TRBV4-2 with TRBJ2-1; 13 bases line up with TRBD2. Germline values: CDR1 LGHNA, CDR2 YNFKEQ. CDR3 length equals 18 residues.

This chain connects TRBV2 to TRBJ1-4; D uncertain. This CDR3 comprises 16 residues. V lost 7 bases and J lost 5, with 20 bases in between. Germline CDR1 and CDR2: SNHLY and FYNNEI. The CDR3 protein is CASMRLSGHPNEKLFF. CDR3 nucleotide sequence: TGTGCCAGCATGAGACTCTCGGGCCATCCAAATGAAAAACTGTTTTTT. The full variable domain, with the rest looked up from reference TRBV2 and TRBJ1-4, is EPEVTQTPSHQVTQMGQEVILRCVPISNHLYFYWYRQILGQKVEFLVSFYNNEISEKSEIFDDQFSVERPDGSNFTLKIRSTKLEDSAMYFCASMRLSGHPNEKLFFGSGTQLSVL.

This clone came up once. This chain links TRBV5-1 with TRBJ2-3, with D possibly being TRBD1 (6 bases). The V gene's germline CDR1 is SGHRS and CDR2 YFSETQ. V shed 4 bases and J shed 2 bases, with 17 bases lying between them. This CDR3 spans 16 amino acids. Here the CDR3 reads CASSGRTDFYTDTQYF. The CDR3 region has the DNA TGCGCCAGCAGCGGACGGACAGATTTCTACACAGATACGCAGTATTTT.

CDR3 protein: CSVSGQGQPQHF. CDR3 nucleotides: TGCAGCGTTTCCGGGCAAGGTCAGCCCCAGCATTTT. This chain joins TRBV29-1 and TRBJ1-5; D gene ambiguous. This CDR3 contains 12 residues. CDR1 and CDR2 from the germline V gene are SQVTM and ANQGSEA. The V end was cut by 5 bases, the J end by 6 bases, with 11 bases between.

The chain uses TRBV20-1 and TRBJ2-7; TRBD2 agrees at 8 bases. CDR1 and CDR2 from the germline V gene are DFQATT and SNEGSKA (reference sequence). This CDR3 region has 11 residues. CDR3 loop: CIPGGRNEQYF. The CDR3 nucleotides read TGCATCCCGGGGGGGAGGAACGAGCAGTACTTC.

The V and J genes are TRBV5-1 and TRBJ2-2; 9 bases are a match to TRBD1. The ends lost 4 bases at V and 1 base at J; junction bases unmatched: 2. CDR1 is SGHRS and CDR2 is YFSETQ in the germline V gene. This CDR3 spans 15 amino acids. The CDR3 bases are TGCGCCAGCAGCGTGGGACAGGGGAACACCGGGGAGCTGTTTTTT. It encodes CASSVGQGNTGELFF.

This rearrangement joins TRBV9 to TRBJ2-1; 10 bases map to TRBD1. Trimming removed 4 bases from V and 5 bases from J; junction bases left unmatched: 9. Germline loops: CDR1 SGDLS, CDR2 YYNGEE. This CDR3 has 16 amino acids. CDR3 residues: CASSSTMGTGDNEQFF. The CDR3 nucleotides read TGTGCCAGCAGCTCTACAATGGGGACAGGGGACAATGAGCAGTTCTTC.

This clone was found a few times. The rearrangement joins TRBV5-4 to TRBJ1-2; the match to TRBD1 covers 8 bases. V shed 4 bases and J 4 bases; nucleotides not matched to a gene: 3. Germline V gene lookup returns CDR1 SGHNT and CDR2 YYREEE (reference sequence). The CDR3 sequence is 13 residues long. CDR3 bases: TGTGCCAGCAGCAGGACAGGGCCCTATGGCTACACCTTC. It specifies CASSRTGPYGYTF.

As to this clone: Distinct nucleotide sequences in the sample also encode this CDR3. The chain recombines TRBV30 with TRBJ1-2; D is perhaps TRBD1 (6 bases). The CDR3 covers 14 residues. With 0 bases removed from V and 2 bases from J, the gap between germline ends came to 10 bases. Germline V CDR1 and CDR2: GTSNPN, SVGIG (reference sequence). CDR3 nucleotides: TGTGCCTGGAGTGTAAAAGGGGGGAACTATGGCTACACCTTC. Translating it yields CAWSVKGGNYGYTF.

This chain uses TRBV5-1 with TRBJ1-2; D might be TRBD1 (5 bases). V shed 0 bases and J shed 4 bases, with 7 bases lying between them. Germline V gene lookup returns CDR1 SGHRS and CDR2 YFSETQ. The CDR3 covers 13 residues. The CDR3 sequence: CASSLETAYGYTF. CDR3 coding DNA: TGCGCCAGCAGCTTGGAGACAGCCTATGGCTACACCTTC.

This sequence joins TRBV7-3 and TRBJ2-5; 8 bases agree with TRBD2. The CDR3 totals 15 residues. Germline V gene sequence: CDR1 SGHTA, CDR2 FQGTGA. The J segment lost 4 bases and the V segment lost 4 bases, leaving 8 bases of the junction unmatched. This chain's CDR3 is CASSSVAGLGETQYF. Written as DNA, the CDR3 is TGTGCCAGCAGCTCCGTAGCGGGGCTGGGAGAGACCCAGTACTTC.

A single count supports this clone. This chain joins TRBV28 and TRBJ1-1; D not resolved. Trimming took off 5 bases at V and 10 bases at J, with 17 bases between the two ends. CDR3 length: 13 residues. Germline loops: CDR1 MDHEN, CDR2 SYDVKM. This chain's CDR3 is CASSKTLPTLAFF. The CDR3, as DNA: TGTGCCAGCAGTAAAACCCTCCCGACTCTAGCTTTCTTT.

The V and J genes are TRBV29-1 and TRBJ2-1, with 11 bases matching TRBD2. CDR1 is SQVTM and CDR2 is ANQGSEA in the germline V gene. V lost 4 bases, J lost 4 bases, and 3 bases stayed unmatched. The CDR3 consists of 14 residues. CDR3: CSVVLAGGYNEQFF. In DNA, the CDR3 is TGCAGCGTTGTTCTAGCGGGAGGTTACAATGAGCAGTTCTTC.

The chain joins TRBV7-2 to TRBJ1-1; D uncertain. CDR3 length equals 14 residues. V shed 4 bases and J shed 0 bases, with 9 bases lying between them. Germline CDR1 is SGHTA and CDR2 is FQGNSA. This chain's CDR3 is CASSSGSVNTEAFF. The DNA for the CDR3 is TGTGCCAGCAGCTCGGGGTCGGTGAACACTGAAGCTTTCTTT.

The chain is built from TRBV19 and TRBJ1-5; D possibly corresponds to TRBD1 (6 bases). V lost 6 bases, J lost 4 bases, and 16 bases lay in between. Germline V gene data show CDR1 as LNHDA and CDR2 as SQIVND (reference sequence). This CDR3 region has 15 residues. The CDR3 DNA reads as TGTGCCAGTAGGCCCACAGGGAAGGGGAATCAGCCCCAGCATTTT. It is translated as CASRPTGKGNQPQHF.

V usage is TRBV6-4 and J usage is TRBJ2-7; 7 bases map to TRBD1. Germline-derived CDR1 and CDR2 are MRHNA and SNTAGT. CDR3 length equals 19 residues. V shed 2 bases, J shed 5 bases, and the junction held 21 bases outside the gene matches. The CDR3 bases are TGTGCCAGCAGTGACCCGACGATAGAAGAGGGACAGCGAGGGAACGAGCAGTACTTC. Amino acid sequence: CASSDPTIEEGQRGNEQYF.

The chain combines TRBV6-4 with TRBJ2-3; D is possibly TRBD2 (5 bases). Germline CDR1 and CDR2: MRHNA and SNTAGT. The V end lost 6 bases, the J end lost 1 base, and 17 bases lay between the germline ends. The CDR3 is made up of 16 amino acids. Here the CDR3 reads CASSATRADGTDTQYF. The CDR3 DNA is TGTGCCAGCAGCGCTACTAGGGCTGACGGCACAGATACGCAGTATTTT.